The 18 T cell receptor beta chains below were found in one sample sequenced in a study of radiation and T cells in renal cell carcinoma. Libraries were prepared by immunoSEQ multiplex PCR; TCRdb keeps only in-frame clonotypes and omits some of them. The table has 120,000 or so clones, 81% seen once. Time point: blood 2 weeks post-SBRT. Stated treatment: 15 Gy SBRT to primary tumor, nephrectomy 4 weeks later. Specimen: blood, collected from a patient whose treatment included radiotherapy and nephrectomy. The source is a man aged 50 to 59 with renal cell carcinoma.

This sequence joins TRBV19 and TRBJ1-1; D remains ambiguous. The CDR3 contains 14 residues. The germline V gene encodes CDR1 LNHDA and CDR2 SQIVND (reference sequence). V lost 5 bases, J lost 4 bases, and 14 bases lay in between. In DNA, the CDR3 is TGTGCCAGTAGTGGATCAGGAGCGGTCACTGAAGCTTTCTTT. It yields the protein CASSGSGAVTEAFF.

The rearrangement joins TRBV5-4 to TRBJ2-2; D is uncertain. V was pared by 0 bases and J by 3 bases, with 9 bases between. CDR3 length: 15 residues. The V gene's germline CDR1 is SGHNT and CDR2 YYREEE (reference sequence). The DNA for the CDR3 is TGTGCCAGCAGCTTGGGGAAGGTGGACACCGGGGAGCTGTTTTTT. Translated: CASSLGKVDTGELFF.

The CDR3 region is CASSYGGWQYF. The CDR3, as DNA: TGTGCCAGCAGTTACGGGGGGTGGCAGTACTTC. The gene calls are TRBV6-5 and TRBJ2-7; perhaps TRBD2 as D (6 bases). CDR1 and CDR2 (germline): MNHEY, SVGAGI. The CDR3 has 11 residues. V was shortened by 2 bases and J by 9 bases, with 8 bases between the two germline ends.

The genes are TRBV7-2 and TRBJ1-3; TRBD1 matches at 7 bases. With 5 bases clipped from V and 3 bases from J, the junction kept 10 bases outside the gene matches. This CDR3 comprises 16 residues. Germline loops: CDR1 SGHTA, CDR2 FQGNSA. The CDR3 protein is CASSGKEGASGNTIYF. The CDR3 DNA reads TGTGCCAGCAGCGGTAAAGAGGGGGCGAGTGGAAACACCATATATTTT.

This clone was seen more than once but under ten times. J is TRBJ1-2 and V is TRBV10-3; D unclear. V gave up 5 bases and J gave up 3 bases, with 4 bases separating them. CDR3 length: 11 residues. From germline, CDR1 is ENHRY and CDR2 SYGVKD. The CDR3 coding sequence is TGTGCCATCAGTAGGGACTATGGCTACACCTTC. Translation gives CAISRDYGYTF.

With regard to this clone: Germline is not matched at one junction end, which may reflect a read error. The chain couples TRBV7-7 to TRBJ2-5; 11 bases are shared with TRBD2. CDR3 length equals 14 residues. In germline, CDR1 is SSHAT, CDR2 FNYEAQ (reference sequence). The CDR3 DNA sequence: TGTGCTAGCAGCCCCGGGACTAGCGGTGAGACCCAGTACTTC. Translating it yields CASSPGTSGETQYF.

V and J are TRBV11-2 and TRBJ1-1, with D possibly being TRBD1 (5 bases). The CDR3 is 15 residues long. Trimming pared 4 bases from V and 1 base from J, leaving 13 bases between. Germline V gives CDR1 SGHAT, CDR2 FQNNGV. The CDR3 nucleotides are TGTGCCAGCAGCTCAGGGACGAACCGGAACACTGAAGCTTTCTTT. Protein sequence: CASSSGTNRNTEAFF.

The J gene is TRBJ2-7, the V gene TRBV6-6; D possibly matches TRBD1 or TRBD2 (6 bases each). Trimming took off 0 bases at V and 4 bases at J, with 16 bases between the two ends. The germline CDR1 and CDR2 sequences are MNHNY and SVGAGI (reference sequence). CDR3 size: 16 residues. This CDR3 reads CASSYSGGTGQYEQYF. The CDR3 coding sequence is TGTGCCAGCAGTTACTCAGGAGGGACGGGACAATACGAGCAGTACTTC.

The chain has TRBV4-1 and TRBJ2-1; tentatively, D is TRBD1 (5 bases). V dropped 3 bases and J dropped 6 bases, with 12 bases sitting between them. Germline values: CDR1 MGHRA, CDR2 YSYEKL. The CDR3 spans 14 residues. The CDR3 sequence is CASSHPRAANEQFF. The CDR3 DNA reads TGCGCCAGCAGCCACCCCAGGGCCGCCAATGAGCAGTTCTTC.

The genes are TRBV4-1 and TRBJ1-2; possibly TRBD1 for D (6 bases). The V and J ends lost 1 base and 4 bases respectively, with 13 bases between them. This CDR3 region has 15 residues. Per germline, CDR1 MGHRA and CDR2 YSYEKL. CDR3 in amino acids: CASSQAGGGGYGYTF. The CDR3 bases are TGCGCCAGCAGCCAAGCTGGGGGCGGCGGCTATGGCTACACCTTC.

The rearrangement joins TRBV11-1 to TRBJ2-3, with 10 nucleotides matching TRBD2. Germline CDR1 reads SGHAT; CDR2 reads FQDESV (reference sequence). The length of the CDR3 is 15 residues. V shed 2 bases, J shed 6 bases, and the junction held 5 bases outside the gene matches. The CDR3 nucleotides read TGTGCCAGCAGCTTACTAGCGGGAGCACCCGATACGCAGTATTTT. It encodes CASSLLAGAPDTQYF.

V gene TRBV6-1 combines with J gene TRBJ2-5; 15 nucleotides match TRBD2. The CDR3 is 20 residues long. V lost 4 bases, J lost 0 bases, and 12 bases stayed unmatched. Germline lookup yields CDR1 MNHNS and CDR2 SASEGT. The CDR3 spells CASSVQPPGLAGGYQETQYF. CDR3 DNA sequence: TGTGCCAGCAGTGTACAACCTCCGGGACTAGCGGGGGGATACCAAGAGACCCAGTACTTC.

The V gene is TRBV9, the J gene TRBJ1-2, with a weak D call TRBD1 (5 bases). Germline V CDR1 and CDR2: SGDLS, YYNGEE. V shed 0 bases and J shed 5 bases, with 14 bases lying between them. There are 15 residues in the CDR3. The CDR3 bases are TGTGCCAGCAGCGTAGCTGGTTCGGGGGAGTATGGCTACACCTTC. Its translation: CASSVAGSGEYGYTF.

This clone was seen more than once but under ten times. The chain joins TRBV6-6 to TRBJ1-1, with D uncertain. Germline V gene lookup returns CDR1 MNHNY and CDR2 SVGAGI (reference sequence). There are 13 residues in the CDR3. Trimming pared 8 bases from V and 1 base from J, leaving 11 bases between. This chain's CDR3 is CASGLLENTEAFF. DNA for the CDR3: TGTGCCAGCGGACTGTTGGAGAACACTGAAGCTTTCTTT.

The gene calls are TRBV10-3 and TRBJ2-1; D is uncertain. CDR1 is ENHRY, CDR2 SYGVKD, per germline. The CDR3 sequence is 14 residues long. Trimming took off 11 bases at V and 6 bases at J, with 20 bases between the two ends. In nucleotides, the CDR3 is TGTGCCGCGAAAGACCCACCTCTTGCCAATGAGCAGTTCTTC. It yields the protein CAAKDPPLANEQFF.

This chain uses TRBV5-4 with TRBJ1-2, with D possibly being TRBD1 (5 bases). With 3 bases removed from V and 6 bases from J, the gap between germline ends came to 15 bases. The CDR3 spans 14 residues. Germline-derived CDR1 and CDR2 are SGHNT and YYREEE (reference sequence). The CDR3 region has the DNA TGTGCCAGCAGCTCCACGGGGCAGGTGCATGGCTACACCTTC. Translating it yields CASSSTGQVHGYTF.

This chain connects TRBV5-1 to TRBJ2-1; D tentatively reads TRBD1 or TRBD2 (5 bases each). Trimming cost V 2 bases and J 0 bases, with 9 bases left between them. The germline gives CDR1 SGHRS, CDR2 YFSETQ. The CDR3 covers 15 residues. CDR3 in DNA: TGCGCCAGCAGCTTCAGGGAGAGCTCCTACAATGAGCAGTTCTTC. Its translation: CASSFRESSYNEQFF.

The gene calls are TRBV10-3 and TRBJ1-4; D is perhaps TRBD1 (6 bases). CDR1 is ENHRY and CDR2 is SYGVKD in the germline V gene. The V and J ends lost 5 bases and 3 bases respectively, with 16 bases between them. This CDR3 has 16 amino acids. Written as DNA, the CDR3 is TGTGCCATCAGTAAACGCCCGGGACAAGCTAATGAAAAACTGTTTTTT. Amino acids: CAISKRPGQANEKLFF.